The next 5 T cell receptor beta chains were all read from a single sample in a study of blood T cell repertoires in COVID-19. Libraries were prepared by immunoSEQ multiplex PCR; TCRdb keeps only in-frame clonotypes and omits some of them. The sample holds about 180,000 clones, just over 85% seen once. The sample comprised peripheral blood. All receptors derive from a man aged 45 to 65 with active or convalescent COVID-19.

This clone was detected once. The chain carries TRBV27 and TRBJ2-7, with 13 positions matching TRBD2. The CDR3 sequence is 17 residues long. Germline trimming cut 4 bases from V and 6 bases from J; bases unmatched to any gene: 12. Germline V gene data show CDR1 as MNHEY and CDR2 as SMNVEV (reference sequence). DNA of the CDR3: TGTGCCAGCAGTTCAGGGGGACTAGCGGGGACTCTCGGCGAGCAGTACTTC. It specifies CASSSGGLAGTLGEQYF.

The chain combines TRBV19 with TRBJ1-2; D call uncertain. This CDR3 has 14 amino acids. V was shortened by 8 bases and J by 5 bases, with 18 bases between the two germline ends. Per germline, CDR1 LNHDA and CDR2 SQIVND (reference sequence). The CDR3, as DNA: TGTGCCAGTCTATCACAAAGTACGGGATATGGCTACACCTTC. This translates into CASLSQSTGYGYTF.

This sequence joins TRBV30 and TRBJ2-7; D is uncertain. CDR1 is GTSNPN, CDR2 SVGIG, per germline (reference sequence). This CDR3 is 14 amino acids long. Trimming took 0 bases from V and 0 from J, leaving 9 bases between them. In DNA, the CDR3 is TGTGCCTGGAGTGTAAATCAGAACTCCTACGAGCAGTACTTC. It translates to CAWSVNQNSYEQYF.

Here the CDR3 DNA reads TGTGCCAGTAGGACAGGGGGCGCAAGGCTGGATCAGCCCCAGCATTTT. Translation gives CASRTGGARLDQPQHF. The chain uses TRBV19 and TRBJ1-5; 10 bases fit TRBD1. This CDR3 is 16 amino acids long. With V trimmed by 6 bases and J by 5 bases, 10 bases remained unmatched. Looked up from germline, CDR1 is LNHDA and CDR2 is SQIVND (reference sequence).

The chain joins TRBV7-9 to TRBJ2-5; no clear D gene. In germline, CDR1 is SEHNR, CDR2 FQNEAQ (reference sequence). The V end was cut by 5 bases, the J end by 5 bases, with 12 bases between. The CDR3 contains 13 residues. The chain's CDR3 is CASSLRRPETQYF. CDR3 bases: TGTGCCAGCAGCCTACGGCGGCCGGAGACCCAGTACTTC.